The entry that follows covers one TCR beta chain sequence. TCRdb keeps only in-frame clones here, not all; method: immunoSEQ multiplex PCR. This sample has about 160,000 clones; approximately 90% occur once, and the top ten carry about 12%. The sample comes from a study of control samples from healthy donors and cancer patients. Trimming removed 3 bases from V and 1 base from J, with 13 bases in between. Germline lookup yields CDR1 SGHDT and CDR2 YYEEEE. CDR3 length equals 15 residues. The sequence derives from a man aged 30 to 45 in good health. The gene calls are TRBV5-6 and TRBJ1-1; D possibly corresponds to TRBD1 (5 bases). The sample consisted of blood. The DNA for the CDR3 is TGTGCCAGCAGCTCGGGGGGGACTACGAACACTGAAGCTTTCTTT. This gives the protein CASSSGGTTNTEAFF.